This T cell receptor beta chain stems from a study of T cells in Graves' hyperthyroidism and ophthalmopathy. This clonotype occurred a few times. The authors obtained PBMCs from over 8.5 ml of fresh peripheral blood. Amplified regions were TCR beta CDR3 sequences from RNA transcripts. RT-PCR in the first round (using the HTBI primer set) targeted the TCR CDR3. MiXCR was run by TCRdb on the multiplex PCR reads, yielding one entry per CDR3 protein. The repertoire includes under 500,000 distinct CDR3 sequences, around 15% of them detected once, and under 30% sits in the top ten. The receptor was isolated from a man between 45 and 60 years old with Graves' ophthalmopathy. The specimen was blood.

CDR3 bases: TGCAGTGCTAGAATTCGGCAGGGGTCCAATGAGCAGTTCTTC. This sequence encodes CSARIRQGSNEQFF. V is TRBV20-1 and J is TRBJ2-1; possible D gene TRBD1, 6 bases. The CDR3 loop spans 14 amino acids. CDR1 and CDR2 from the germline V gene are DFQATT and SNEGSKA (reference sequence). V lost 2 bases, J lost 6 bases, and 14 bases lay in between.